These 14 T cell receptor beta chains share one sample of origin, sequenced in a study of blood T cell repertoires in COVID-19. Measured with immunoSEQ multiplex PCR; TCRdb has only the in-frame clones, and not every one. The data contain roughly 120,000 clones, more than 75% of them singletons. Material for sequencing was peripheral blood. The source is a man aged 45 to 65 with active COVID-19.

The chain is built from TRBV14 and TRBJ1-4; D might be TRBD1 (5 bases). The CDR3 has 14 amino acids. Germline CDR1 SGHDN, CDR2 FVKESK. V lost 3 bases, J lost 8 bases, and 13 bases lay in between. This CDR3 is CASSQYQGGEKLFF. The CDR3 coding sequence is TGTGCCAGCAGCCAGTACCAGGGTGGCGAAAAACTGTTTTTT.

This clone was observed a single time. The J gene is TRBJ2-6, the V gene TRBV6-5; D is unresolved. Germline V CDR1 and CDR2: MNHEY, SVGAGI. The V and J ends lost 0 bases and 2 bases respectively, with 8 bases between them. This CDR3 has 16 amino acids. CDR3 DNA sequence: TGTGCCAGCAGTTACTCGATGGCAGCTGGGGCCAACGTCCTGACTTTC. Its protein product is CASSYSMAAGANVLTF.

The chain carries TRBV11-3 and TRBJ2-1; possible D gene TRBD1, 6 bases. The V gene lost 2 bases and the J gene lost 0 bases, with 8 bases spanning the gap. Germline V CDR1 and CDR2: SGHNT, YENEEA. The CDR3 has 15 residues. The CDR3 here is CASSLTGHSYNEQFF. The CDR3 coding sequence is TGTGCCAGCAGCTTAACAGGGCACTCCTACAATGAGCAGTTCTTC.

V gene TRBV19 combines with J gene TRBJ1-2; possibly TRBD1 for D (5 bases). This CDR3 comprises 15 residues. The V end lost 3 bases, the J end lost 2 bases, and 13 bases lay between the germline ends. Germline CDR1 LNHDA, CDR2 SQIVND (reference sequence). The CDR3 reads CASSIQARVNYGYTF. As DNA, the CDR3 is TGTGCCAGTAGTATTCAGGCCAGGGTGAACTATGGCTACACCTTC. The full variable domain, rest sourced from reference TRBV19 and TRBJ1-2, is DGGITQSPKYLFRKEGQNVTLSCEQNLNHDAMYWYRQDPGQGLRLIYYSQIVNDFQKGDIAEGYSVSREKKESFPLTVTSAQKNPTAFYLCASSIQARVNYGYTFGSGTRLTVV.

This rearrangement joins TRBV19 to TRBJ1-2, with TRBD1 as a possible D gene (6 bases). The CDR3 contains 13 residues. Germline loops: CDR1 LNHDA, CDR2 SQIVND (reference sequence). The V and J ends lost 3 bases and 8 bases respectively, with 13 bases between them. The CDR3 DNA follows: TGTGCCAGTAGTATCGGGGGGCTCGGAGGCTACACCTTC. Translation gives CASSIGGLGGYTF.

The chain employs TRBV11-3 and TRBJ2-7; no clear D. Germline V gives CDR1 SGHNT, CDR2 YENEEA. Trimming stripped 0 bases from V and 5 bases from J, with 8 bases between. The CDR3 extends over 13 amino acids. CDR3 sequence reads: CASSLDNFNEQYV. For the CDR3, the DNA is TGTGCCAGCAGCTTAGATAACTTTAACGAGCAGTACGTC.

The genes are TRBV6-5 and TRBJ2-7, with 9 bases fitting TRBD2. With 8 bases clipped from V and 7 bases from J, the junction kept 6 bases outside the gene matches. This CDR3 has 12 residues. Germline values: CDR1 MNHEY, CDR2 SVGAGI. This chain's CDR3 is CASGRGGLEQYF. CDR3 DNA: TGTGCCAGCGGGCGGGGGGGCCTTGAGCAGTACTTC.

The chain uses TRBV9 and TRBJ2-1; 8 positions agree with TRBD2. CDR3 size: 16 residues. Trimming at V came to 1 base and at J to 7 bases, leaving 10 bases not matched to a gene. From germline, CDR1 is SGDLS and CDR2 YYNGEE. CDR3 nucleotide sequence: TGTGCCAGCAGCGTAACATCCGGGACTAGTGGAAATGAGCAGTTCTTC. Translated, it gives CASSVTSGTSGNEQFF.

This clone is a singleton in its sample. The chain is built from TRBV12-3 or TRBV12-4 and TRBJ1-4; D not resolved. The CDR3 runs to 13 residues. V was cut by 2 bases and J by 8 bases, with 9 bases left in between. CDR3 DNA sequence: TGTGCCAGCAGTTTAACAGTCGACGAAAAACTGTTTTTT. The encoded protein is CASSLTVDEKLFF.

This chain uses TRBV7-2 with TRBJ2-7; D remains ambiguous. This CDR3 is 14 amino acids long. With 1 base removed from V and 2 bases from J, the gap between germline ends came to 9 bases. From germline, CDR1 is SGHTA and CDR2 FQGNSA. CDR3 sequence: CASSLGANTYEQYF. CDR3 in DNA: TGTGCCAGCAGCTTAGGGGCAAATACCTACGAGCAGTACTTC.

This chain joins TRBV18 and TRBJ1-6; 9 bases align to TRBD1. V shed 6 bases and J 12 bases; nucleotides not matched to a gene: 6. The CDR3 is 13 residues long. Germline assignment: CDR1 KGHSH and CDR2 LQKENI. CDR3 nucleotide sequence: TGTGCCAGCTCGAGGGACAGGGAAAAACCCCTCCACTTT. It encodes CASSRDREKPLHF.

The V and J genes are TRBV18 and TRBJ2-5, with TRBD1 matching 9 bases. V dropped 5 bases and J dropped 5; count of bases not matched to a gene: 3. The germline V gene encodes CDR1 KGHSH and CDR2 LQKENI. The CDR3 totals 13 residues. The CDR3 loop reads CASSSGQGETQYF. The CDR3 DNA sequence: TGTGCCAGCTCAAGCGGACAGGGGGAGACCCAGTACTTC.

The chain carries TRBV4-2 and TRBJ1-5, with D possibly matching TRBD1 (6 bases). This CDR3 is built from 13 residues. V lost 0 bases and J lost 9, with 9 bases in between. Germline-derived CDR1 and CDR2 are LGHNA and YNFKEQ. CDR3 in DNA: TGTGCCAGCAGCCAAGAGCAGGGGCGGCCCCAGCATTTT. It yields the protein CASSQEQGRPQHF.

This CDR3 is CASSQGTSGWYNEQFF. Written as DNA, the CDR3 is TGCGCCAGCAGCCAAGGGACTAGCGGGTGGTACAATGAGCAGTTCTTC. This chain joins TRBV4-1 and TRBJ2-1; 11 bases are shared with TRBD2. The CDR3 extends over 16 amino acids. In germline, CDR1 is MGHRA, CDR2 YSYEKL. The ends lost 1 base at V and 4 bases at J; junction bases unmatched: 3.